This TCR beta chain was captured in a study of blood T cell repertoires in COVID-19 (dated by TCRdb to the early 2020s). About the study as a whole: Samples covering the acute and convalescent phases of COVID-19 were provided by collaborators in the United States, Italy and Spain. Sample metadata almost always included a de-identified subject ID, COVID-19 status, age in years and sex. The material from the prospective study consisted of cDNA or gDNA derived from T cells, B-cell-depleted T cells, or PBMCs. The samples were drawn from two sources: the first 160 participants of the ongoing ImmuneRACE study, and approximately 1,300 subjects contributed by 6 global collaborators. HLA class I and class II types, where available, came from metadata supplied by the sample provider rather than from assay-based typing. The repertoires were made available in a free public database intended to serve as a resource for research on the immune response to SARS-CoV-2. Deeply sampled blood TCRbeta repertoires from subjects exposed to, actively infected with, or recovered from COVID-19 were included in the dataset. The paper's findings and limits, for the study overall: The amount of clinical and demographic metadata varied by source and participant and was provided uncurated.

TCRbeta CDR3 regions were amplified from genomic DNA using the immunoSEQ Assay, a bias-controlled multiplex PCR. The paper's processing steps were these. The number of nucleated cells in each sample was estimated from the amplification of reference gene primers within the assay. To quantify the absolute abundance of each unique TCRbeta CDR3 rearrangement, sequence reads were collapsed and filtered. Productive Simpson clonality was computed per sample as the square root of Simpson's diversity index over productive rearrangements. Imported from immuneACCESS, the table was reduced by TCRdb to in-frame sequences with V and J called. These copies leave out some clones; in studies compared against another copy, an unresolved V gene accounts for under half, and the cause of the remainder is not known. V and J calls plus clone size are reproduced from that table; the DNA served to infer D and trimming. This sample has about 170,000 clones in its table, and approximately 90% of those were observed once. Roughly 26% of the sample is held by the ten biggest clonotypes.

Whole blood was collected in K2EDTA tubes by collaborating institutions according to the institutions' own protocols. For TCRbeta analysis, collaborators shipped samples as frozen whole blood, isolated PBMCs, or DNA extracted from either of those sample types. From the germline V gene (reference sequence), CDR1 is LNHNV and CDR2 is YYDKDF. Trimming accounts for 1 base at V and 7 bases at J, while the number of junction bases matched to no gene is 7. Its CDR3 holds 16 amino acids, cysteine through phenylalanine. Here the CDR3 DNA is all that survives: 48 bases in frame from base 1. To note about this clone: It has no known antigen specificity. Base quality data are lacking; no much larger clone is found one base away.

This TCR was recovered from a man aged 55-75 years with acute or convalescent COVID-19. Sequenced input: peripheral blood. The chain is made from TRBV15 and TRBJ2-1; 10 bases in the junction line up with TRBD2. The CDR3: CATSRGIGLAANEQFF. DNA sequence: TGTGCCACCAGCAGAGGAATCGGACTAGCGGCGAATGAGCAGTTCTTC.